What follows is one T cell receptor (beta chain) and its context. Its antigen remains unidentified. This record belongs to a study of PD-1 blockade in mismatch repair-deficient tumors. Overall study findings and caveats: Tumor-resident clones, often undetectable pretreatment in blood, expanded then contracted after pembrolizumab.

This CDR3 is built from 14 residues. CDR1 is SGHRS, CDR2 YFSETQ, per germline. V was pared by 4 bases and J by 5 bases, with 6 bases of the junction left unmatched. The protocol was immunoSEQ multiplex PCR, while the TCRdb copy is restricted to in-frame clones and leaves out a portion. The table lists 15,000 to 20,000 clones, roughly 84% of them singletons. All patients were mismatch repair deficient, assessed by either PCR or immunohistochemistry. J is TRBJ2-7 and V is TRBV5-1, with 10 bases identical to TRBD1. The TCR comes from an adult with mismatch repair-deficient cancer. Sequencing used PBMCs, obtained about 22 weeks after starting pembrolizumab. The CDR3 DNA reads as TGCGCCAGCAGCCTCCAGACAGGGGGCAACGAGCAGTACTTC. It yields the protein CASSLQTGGNEQYF.